A single sample is the source of the 6 T cell receptor beta chains below, sequenced in a study of OX40 agonist ivuxolimab in advanced cancers. Produced via immunoSEQ multiplex PCR; TCRdb's table is partial and in-frame only. The sample yields around 40,000 clones, approximately 83% seen once. Sequenced material: CD4+ or CD8+ T cells sorted from blood, taken in a trial of the OX40 agonist ivuxolimab. These receptors originate from an adult with an advanced solid tumor such as melanoma, head and neck, liver or kidney cancer.

The CDR3 nucleotides read TGTGCCAGCAGCCACGTGGGGGGACGGGGGAGCTCCTACAATGAGCAGTTCTTC. Protein: CASSHVGGRGSSYNEQFF. The V gene is TRBV11-3, the J gene TRBJ2-1, with D tentatively TRBD2 (6 bases). Germline V gene data show CDR1 as SGHNT and CDR2 as YENEEA. The CDR3 consists of 18 residues. Trimming left V 5 bases short and J 0 bases short, with 20 bases between.

The V and J genes are TRBV11-2 and TRBJ2-7; D not certain. CDR1 and CDR2 (germline): SGHAT, FQNNGV. Trimming took off 0 bases at V and 3 bases at J, with 9 bases between the two ends. The CDR3 extends over 14 amino acids. CDR3 region: CASSLDYTDYEQYV. CDR3 in DNA: TGTGCCAGCAGCTTAGATTATACAGACTACGAGCAGTACGTC.

For this clone: This sample includes further DNA sequences coding for the same CDR3. The gene calls are TRBV6-1 and TRBJ2-1; D remains unclear. Trimming took off 5 bases at V and 7 bases at J, with 6 bases between the two ends. The CDR3 is made up of 11 amino acids. CDR1 MNHNS and CDR2 SASEGT come from the germline V gene. CDR3: CASSHGNEQFF. The CDR3 coding sequence is TGTGCCAGCAGTCATGGTAATGAGCAGTTCTTC.

The chain links TRBV19 to TRBJ2-5; 8 bases are shared with TRBD2. V dropped 7 bases and J dropped 0; count of bases not matched to a gene: 10. Germline values: CDR1 LNHDA, CDR2 SQIVND (reference sequence). The CDR3 consists of 16 residues. CDR3 nucleotides: TGTGCCAGTATAGGGTCGGCTAGCGGGTACCAAGAGACCCAGTACTTC. It yields the protein CASIGSASGYQETQYF.

This clone was seen a few times. The chain has TRBV19 and TRBJ2-7; a possible D gene is TRBD1 (6 bases). CDR3 size: 18 residues. Looked up from germline, CDR1 is LNHDA and CDR2 is SQIVND (reference sequence). V lost 8 bases and J lost 0, with 26 bases in between. This chain's CDR3 is CASSSLGRQDGSSYEQYF. CDR3 in DNA: TGTGCCAGTTCGTCCCTAGGTCGACAGGATGGTTCCTCCTACGAGCAGTACTTC. Combining the CDR3 with reference TRBV19 and TRBJ2-7 gives the whole variable domain DGGITQSPKYLFRKEGQNVTLSCEQNLNHDAMYWYRQDPGQGLRLIYYSQIVNDFQKGDIAEGYSVSREKKESFPLTVTSAQKNPTAFYLCASSSLGRQDGSSYEQYFGPGTRLTVT.

The chain carries TRBV6-1 and TRBJ1-1; D not resolved. Looked up from germline, CDR1 is MNHNS and CDR2 is SASEGT. The length of the CDR3 is 11 residues. V gave up 5 bases and J gave up 5 bases, with 6 bases separating them. The CDR3 is CASSFGTEAFF. CDR3 in DNA: TGTGCCAGCAGTTTCGGGACTGAAGCTTTCTTT.